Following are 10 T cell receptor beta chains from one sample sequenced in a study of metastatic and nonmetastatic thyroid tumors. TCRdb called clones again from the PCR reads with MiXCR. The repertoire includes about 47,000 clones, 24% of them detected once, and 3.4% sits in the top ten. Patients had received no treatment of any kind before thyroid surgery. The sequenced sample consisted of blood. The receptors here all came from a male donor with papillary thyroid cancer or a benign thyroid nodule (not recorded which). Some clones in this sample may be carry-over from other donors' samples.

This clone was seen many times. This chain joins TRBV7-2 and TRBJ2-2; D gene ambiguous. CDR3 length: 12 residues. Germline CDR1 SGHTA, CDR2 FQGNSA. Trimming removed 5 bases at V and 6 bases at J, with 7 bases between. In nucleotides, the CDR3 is TGTGCCAGCAGCCTCCGAGCCGGGGAGCTGTTTTTT. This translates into CASSLRAGELFF.

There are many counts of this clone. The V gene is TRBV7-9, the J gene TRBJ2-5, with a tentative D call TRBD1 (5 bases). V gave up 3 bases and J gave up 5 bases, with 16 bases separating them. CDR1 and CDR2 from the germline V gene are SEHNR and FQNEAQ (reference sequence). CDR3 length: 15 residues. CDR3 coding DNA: TGTGCCAGCAGCTTGATTGGTCAGGGTGGGGAGACCCAGTACTTC. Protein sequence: CASSLIGQGGETQYF.

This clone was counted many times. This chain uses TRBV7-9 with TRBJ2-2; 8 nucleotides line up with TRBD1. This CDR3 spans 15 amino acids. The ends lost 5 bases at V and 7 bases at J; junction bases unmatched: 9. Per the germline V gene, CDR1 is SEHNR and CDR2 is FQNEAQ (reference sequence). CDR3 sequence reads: CASSLTGAVGGELFF. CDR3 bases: TGTGCCAGCAGCCTGACAGGGGCAGTTGGCGGGGAGCTGTTTTTT.

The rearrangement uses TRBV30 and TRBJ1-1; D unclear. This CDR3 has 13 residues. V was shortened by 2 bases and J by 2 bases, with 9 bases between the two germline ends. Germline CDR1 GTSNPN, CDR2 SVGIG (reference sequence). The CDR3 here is CAWSRSINTEAFF. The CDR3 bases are TGTGCCTGGAGTCGGTCCATAAACACTGAAGCTTTCTTT. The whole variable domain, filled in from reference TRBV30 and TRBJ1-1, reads SQTIHQWPATLVQPVGSPLSLECTVEGTSNPNLYWYRQAAGRGLQLLFYSVGIGQISSEVPQNLSASRPQDRQFILSSKKLLLSDSGFYLCAWSRSINTEAFFGQGTRLTVV.

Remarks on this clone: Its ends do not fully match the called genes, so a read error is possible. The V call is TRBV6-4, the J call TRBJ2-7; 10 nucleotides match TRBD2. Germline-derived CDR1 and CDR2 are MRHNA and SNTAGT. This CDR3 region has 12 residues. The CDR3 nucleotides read TGTGCCAGCAGTAAACCCTCTAGCGGGGGATCTTTC. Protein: CASSKPSSGGSF.

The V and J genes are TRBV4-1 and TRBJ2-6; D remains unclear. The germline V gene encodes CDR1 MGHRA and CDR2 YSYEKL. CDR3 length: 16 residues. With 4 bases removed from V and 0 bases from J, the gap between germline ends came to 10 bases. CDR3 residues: CASSLLWVSGANVLTF. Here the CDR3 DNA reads TGCGCCAGCAGCCTCTTGTGGGTCTCTGGGGCCAACGTCCTGACTTTC.

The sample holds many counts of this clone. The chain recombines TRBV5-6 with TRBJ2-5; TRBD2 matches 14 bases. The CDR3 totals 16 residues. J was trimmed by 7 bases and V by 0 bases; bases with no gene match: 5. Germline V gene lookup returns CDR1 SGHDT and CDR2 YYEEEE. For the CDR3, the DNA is TGTGCCAGCAGCTTGGTCGGGACTAGCGGGAGAGTGACCCAGTACTTC. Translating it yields CASSLVGTSGRVTQYF.

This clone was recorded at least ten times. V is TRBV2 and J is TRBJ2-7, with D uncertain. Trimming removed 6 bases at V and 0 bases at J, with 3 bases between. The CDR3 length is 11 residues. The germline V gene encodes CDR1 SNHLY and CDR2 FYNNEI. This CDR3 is CASRSSYEQYF. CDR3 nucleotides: TGTGCCAGCAGAAGCTCCTACGAGCAGTACTTC.

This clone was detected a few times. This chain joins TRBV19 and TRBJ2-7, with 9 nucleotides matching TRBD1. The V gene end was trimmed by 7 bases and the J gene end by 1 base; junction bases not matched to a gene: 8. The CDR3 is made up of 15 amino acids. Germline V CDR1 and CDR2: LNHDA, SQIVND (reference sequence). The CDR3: CASTTGTGNSYEQYF. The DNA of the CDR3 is TGTGCCAGTACGACTGGGACAGGGAATTCCTACGAGCAGTACTTC.

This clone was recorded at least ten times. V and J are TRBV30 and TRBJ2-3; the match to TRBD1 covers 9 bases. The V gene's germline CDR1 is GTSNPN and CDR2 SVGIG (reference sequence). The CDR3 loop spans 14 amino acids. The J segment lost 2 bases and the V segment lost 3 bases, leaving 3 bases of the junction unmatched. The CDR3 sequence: CAWSRTGVTDTQYF. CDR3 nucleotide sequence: TGTGCCTGGAGCCGGACAGGGGTCACAGATACGCAGTATTTT.